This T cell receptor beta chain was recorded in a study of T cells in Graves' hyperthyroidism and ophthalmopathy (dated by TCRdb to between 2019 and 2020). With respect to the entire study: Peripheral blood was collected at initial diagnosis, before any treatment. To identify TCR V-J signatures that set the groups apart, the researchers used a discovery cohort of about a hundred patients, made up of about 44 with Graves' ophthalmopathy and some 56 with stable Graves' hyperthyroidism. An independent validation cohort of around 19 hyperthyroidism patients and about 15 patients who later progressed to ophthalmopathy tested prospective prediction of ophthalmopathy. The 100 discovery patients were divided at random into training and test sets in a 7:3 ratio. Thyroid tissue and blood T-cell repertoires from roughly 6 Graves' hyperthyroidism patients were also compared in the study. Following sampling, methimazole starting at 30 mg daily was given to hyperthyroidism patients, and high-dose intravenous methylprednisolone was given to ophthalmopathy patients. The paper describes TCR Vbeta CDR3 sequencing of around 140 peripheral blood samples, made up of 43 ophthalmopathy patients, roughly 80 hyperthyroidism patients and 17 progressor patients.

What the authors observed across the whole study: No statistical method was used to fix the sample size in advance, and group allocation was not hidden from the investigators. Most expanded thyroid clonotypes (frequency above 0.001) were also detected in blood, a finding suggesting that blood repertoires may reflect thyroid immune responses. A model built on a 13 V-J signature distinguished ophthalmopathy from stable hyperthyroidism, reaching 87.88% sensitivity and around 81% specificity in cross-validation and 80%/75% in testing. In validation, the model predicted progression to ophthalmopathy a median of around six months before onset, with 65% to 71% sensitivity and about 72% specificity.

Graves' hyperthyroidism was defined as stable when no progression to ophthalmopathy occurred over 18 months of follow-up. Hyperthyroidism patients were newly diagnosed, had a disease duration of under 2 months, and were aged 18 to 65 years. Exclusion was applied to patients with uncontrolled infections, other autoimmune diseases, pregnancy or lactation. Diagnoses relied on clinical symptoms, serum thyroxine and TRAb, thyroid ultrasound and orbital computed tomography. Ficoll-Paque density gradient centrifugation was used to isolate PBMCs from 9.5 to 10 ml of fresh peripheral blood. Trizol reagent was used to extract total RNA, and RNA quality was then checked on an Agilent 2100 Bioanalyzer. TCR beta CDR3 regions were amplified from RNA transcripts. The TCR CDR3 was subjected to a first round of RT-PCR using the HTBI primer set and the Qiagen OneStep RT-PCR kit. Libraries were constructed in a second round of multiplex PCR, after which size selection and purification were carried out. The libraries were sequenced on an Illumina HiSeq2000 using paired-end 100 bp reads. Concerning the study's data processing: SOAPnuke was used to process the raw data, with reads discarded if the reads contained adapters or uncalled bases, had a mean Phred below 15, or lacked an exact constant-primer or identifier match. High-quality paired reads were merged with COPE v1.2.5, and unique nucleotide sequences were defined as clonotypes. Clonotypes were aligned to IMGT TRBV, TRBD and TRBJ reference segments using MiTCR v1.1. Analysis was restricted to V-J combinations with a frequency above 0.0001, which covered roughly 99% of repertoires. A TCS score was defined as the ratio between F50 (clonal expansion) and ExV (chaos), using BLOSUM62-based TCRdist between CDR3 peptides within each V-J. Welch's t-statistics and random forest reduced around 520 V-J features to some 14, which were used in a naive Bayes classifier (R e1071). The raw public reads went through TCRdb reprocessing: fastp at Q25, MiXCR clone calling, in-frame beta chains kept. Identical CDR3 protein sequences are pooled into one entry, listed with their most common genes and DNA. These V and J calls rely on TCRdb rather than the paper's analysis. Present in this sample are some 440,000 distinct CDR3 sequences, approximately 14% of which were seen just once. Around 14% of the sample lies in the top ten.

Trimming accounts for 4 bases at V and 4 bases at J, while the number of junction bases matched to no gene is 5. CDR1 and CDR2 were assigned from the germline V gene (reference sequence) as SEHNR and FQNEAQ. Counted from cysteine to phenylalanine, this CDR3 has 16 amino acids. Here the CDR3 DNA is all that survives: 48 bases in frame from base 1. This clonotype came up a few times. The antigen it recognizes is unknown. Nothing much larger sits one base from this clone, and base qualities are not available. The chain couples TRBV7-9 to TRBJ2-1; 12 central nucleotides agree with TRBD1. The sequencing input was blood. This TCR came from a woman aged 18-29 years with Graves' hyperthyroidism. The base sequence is TGTGCCAGCAGCTCGCCGGGACAGGGGGCGTACAATGAGCAGTTCTTC. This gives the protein CASSSPGQGAYNEQFF.